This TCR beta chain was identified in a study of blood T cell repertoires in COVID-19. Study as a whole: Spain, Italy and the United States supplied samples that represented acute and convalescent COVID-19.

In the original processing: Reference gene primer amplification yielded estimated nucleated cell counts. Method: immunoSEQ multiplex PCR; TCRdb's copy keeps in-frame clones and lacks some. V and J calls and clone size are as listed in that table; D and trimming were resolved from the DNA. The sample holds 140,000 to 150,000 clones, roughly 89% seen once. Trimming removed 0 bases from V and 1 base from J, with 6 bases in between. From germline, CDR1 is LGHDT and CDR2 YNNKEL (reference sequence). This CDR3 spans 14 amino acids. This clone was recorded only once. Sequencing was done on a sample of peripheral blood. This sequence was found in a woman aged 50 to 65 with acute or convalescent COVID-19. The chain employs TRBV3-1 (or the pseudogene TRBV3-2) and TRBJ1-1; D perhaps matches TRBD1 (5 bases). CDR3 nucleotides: TGTGCCAGCAGCCAAGATCAGGGGAACACTGAAGCTTTCTTT. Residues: CASSQDQGNTEAFF.